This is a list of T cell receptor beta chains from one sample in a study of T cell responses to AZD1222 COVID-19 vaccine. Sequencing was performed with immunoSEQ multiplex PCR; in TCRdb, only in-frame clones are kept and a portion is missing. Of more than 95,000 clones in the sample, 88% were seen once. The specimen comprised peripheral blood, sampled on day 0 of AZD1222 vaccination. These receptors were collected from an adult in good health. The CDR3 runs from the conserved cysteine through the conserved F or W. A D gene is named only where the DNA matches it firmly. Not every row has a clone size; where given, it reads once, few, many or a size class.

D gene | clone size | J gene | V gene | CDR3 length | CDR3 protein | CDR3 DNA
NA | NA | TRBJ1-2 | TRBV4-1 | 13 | CASSQETGYGYTF | TGCGCCAGCAGCCAAGAGACGGGCTATGGCTACACCTTC
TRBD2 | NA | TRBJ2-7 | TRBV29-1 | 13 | CSAVAGPSYEQYF | TGCAGCGCCGTAGCGGGGCCGTCTTACGAGCAGTACTTC
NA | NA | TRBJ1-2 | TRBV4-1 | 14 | CASSQDLPGDGYTF | TGCGCCAGCAGCCAAGATCTCCCAGGGGATGGCTACACCTTC
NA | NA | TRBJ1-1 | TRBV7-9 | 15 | CASSRKGAQNTEAFF | TGTGCCAGCAGCCGAAAAGGGGCACAGAACACTGAAGCTTTCTTT
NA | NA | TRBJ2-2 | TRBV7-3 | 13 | CASRQTYTGELFF | TGTGCCAGCAGACAGACCTACACCGGGGAGCTGTTTTTT
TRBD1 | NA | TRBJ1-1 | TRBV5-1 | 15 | CASSFAGQGRTEAFF | TGCGCCAGCAGCTTCGCCGGACAGGGAAGAACTGAAGCTTTCTTT
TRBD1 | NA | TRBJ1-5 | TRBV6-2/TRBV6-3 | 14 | CASSQGQGDQPQHF | TGTGCCAGCAGCCAGGGACAGGGAGATCAGCCCCAGCATTTT
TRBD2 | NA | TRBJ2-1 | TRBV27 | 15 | CASTSGTSAYNEQFF | TGTGCCAGTACATCCGGGACTAGCGCGTACAATGAGCAGTTCTTC
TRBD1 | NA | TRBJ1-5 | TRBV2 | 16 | CASGVRGQGGHQPQHF | TGTGCCAGCGGGGTCCGAGGACAGGGGGGCCATCAGCCCCAGCATTTT
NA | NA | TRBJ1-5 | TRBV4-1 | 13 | CASSQNTDQPQHF | TGCGCCAGCAGCCAAAATACCGATCAGCCCCAGCATTTT
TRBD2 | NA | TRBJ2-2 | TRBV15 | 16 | CATSRGLAGATGELFF | TGTGCCACCAGCAGGGGACTAGCGGGAGCTACCGGGGAGCTGTTTTTT
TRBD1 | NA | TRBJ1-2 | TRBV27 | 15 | CASSPGQGRFYGYTF | TGTGCCAGCAGTCCCGGACAGGGAAGGTTCTATGGCTACACCTTC
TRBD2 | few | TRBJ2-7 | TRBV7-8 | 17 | CASSPGTSGREPYEQYF | TGTGCCAGCAGCCCCGGGACTAGCGGGAGGGAACCCTACGAGCAGTACTTC
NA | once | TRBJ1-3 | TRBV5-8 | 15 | CASSSGQSAGNTIYF | TGTGCCAGCAGCTCAGGACAGTCTGCTGGAAACACCATATATTTT
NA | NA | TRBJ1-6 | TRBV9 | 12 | CASSGGDSPLHF | TGTGCCAGCAGCGGAGGGGACTCACCCCTCCACTTT
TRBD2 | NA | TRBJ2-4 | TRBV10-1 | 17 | CASSERLAGVAKNIQYF | TGCGCCAGCAGTGAGCGACTAGCGGGGGTGGCCAAAAACATTCAGTACTTC
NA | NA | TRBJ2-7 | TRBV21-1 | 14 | CASSISSGPYEQYF | TGTGCCAGCAGTATCTCCTCAGGTCCCTACGAGCAGTACTTC
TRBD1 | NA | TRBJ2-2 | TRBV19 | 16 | CASSGPGQGYTGELFF | TGTGCCAGTAGTGGGCCGGGACAGGGGTACACCGGGGAGCTGTTTTTT
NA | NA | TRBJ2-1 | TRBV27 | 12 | CASQRQGGEQFF | TGTGCCAGCCAAAGACAGGGAGGCGAGCAGTTCTTC
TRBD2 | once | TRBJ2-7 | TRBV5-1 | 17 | CASSLGTGTSGLREQYF | TGCGCCAGCAGCTTGGGCACCGGGACTAGCGGTCTTAGGGAGCAGTACTTC
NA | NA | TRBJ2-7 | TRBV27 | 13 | CATRGRSSYEQYF | TGTGCCACTAGGGGCCGAAGCTCCTACGAGCAGTACTTC
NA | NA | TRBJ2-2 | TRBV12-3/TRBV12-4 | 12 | CASRRATGELFF | TGTGCCAGCAGGAGAGCGACCGGGGAGCTGTTTTTT
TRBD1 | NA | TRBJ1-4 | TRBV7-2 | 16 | CASSLGQGATNEKLFF | TGTGCCAGCAGCTTAGGACAGGGTGCGACTAATGAAAAACTGTTTTTT